The next 20 T cell receptor beta chains were all read from a single sample in a study of T cell clonotyping in hematopoietic cell transplantation (dated by TCRdb to the early 2020s). The label giving this sample's time point can be read as: recipient sample taken at acute GVHD onset. Library prep was done by the immunoSEQ multiplex PCR assay. TCRdb took this table from immuneACCESS and kept in-frame rearrangements with V and J called. Such tables lack part of the clones; where checked against another copy, unresolved V genes explain under half of the gap, and the rest is unexplained. Recorded for this sample are roughly 9,300 clones; more than 80% of them occurred a single time. The ten largest clones capture 45% to 55% of the sample. Here the sequenced sample was PBMCs, taken at the time of graft-versus-host disease after allogeneic stem cell transplant. The receptors here all came from a male patient aged 60-69 years who had an allogeneic stem cell transplant from an unrelated donor, so the T cells may come from the graft donor. Some clones in this sample may be carry-over from other donors' samples.

This chain links TRBV19 with TRBJ2-3; D may be TRBD1 (6 bases). The CDR3 contains 13 residues. Germline values: CDR1 LNHDA, CDR2 SQIVND (reference sequence). V lost 5 bases and J 6 bases, leaving 12 bases between the germline ends. Written as DNA, the CDR3 is TGTGCCAGTAGTTCGGACAGATTGGATACGCAGTATTTT. It translates to CASSSDRLDTQYF. The entire variable domain, with the rest obtained from reference TRBV19 and TRBJ2-3, is as follows: DGGITQSPKYLFRKEGQNVTLSCEQNLNHDAMYWYRQDPGQGLRLIYYSQIVNDFQKGDIAEGYSVSREKKESFPLTVTSAQKNPTAFYLCASSSDRLDTQYFGPGTRLTVL.

The rearrangement joins TRBV28 to TRBJ2-7, with TRBD1 as a possible D gene (5 bases). With 6 bases removed from V and 4 bases from J, the gap between germline ends came to 16 bases. The CDR3 contains 14 residues. Germline assignment: CDR1 MDHEN and CDR2 SYDVKM. The CDR3 region is CASSSEFRAYEQYF. The DNA for the CDR3 is TGTGCCAGCAGCTCGGAATTCAGGGCTTACGAGCAGTACTTC.

The rearrangement uses TRBV6-5 and TRBJ2-5, with TRBD1 matching 11 bases. The CDR3 extends over 16 amino acids. Germline-derived CDR1 and CDR2 are MNHEY and SVGAGI. V lost 0 bases and J lost 5; bases outside the gene matches: 5. DNA of the CDR3: TGTGCCAGCAGTTACTCTCGGACAGGGGGCGACGAGACCCAGTACTTC. Its protein product is CASSYSRTGGDETQYF.

The chain carries TRBV28 and TRBJ2-2; D is possibly TRBD1 (5 bases). The CDR3 has 13 residues. V lost 2 bases, J lost 4 bases, and 5 bases lay in between. Germline CDR1 is MDHEN and CDR2 is SYDVKM. CDR3 in amino acids: CASSLRGTGELFF. The DNA of the CDR3 is TGTGCCAGCAGTTTAAGGGGCACCGGGGAGCTGTTTTTT.

The chain joins TRBV2 to TRBJ1-6; D uncertain. Germline-derived CDR1 and CDR2 are SNHLY and FYNNEI. Trimming left V 6 bases short and J 0 bases short, with 12 bases between. The CDR3 sequence is 16 residues long. CDR3 protein: CASSLRDISYNSPLHF. In DNA form, the CDR3 reads TGTGCCAGCAGCTTACGGGATATCTCCTATAATTCACCCCTCCACTTT.

J is TRBJ2-2 and V is TRBV9, with a weak D call TRBD1 (6 bases). Between the trimmed V and J ends, which lost 5 bases and 5 bases, there was a span of 13 bases. CDR3 length: 14 residues. The V gene's germline CDR1 is SGDLS and CDR2 YYNGEE. The CDR3 protein is CASRGAGLTGELFF. The CDR3 nucleotides read TGTGCCAGCAGGGGGGCAGGCTTAACCGGGGAGCTGTTTTTT. The whole variable domain, remainder taken from reference TRBV9 and TRBJ2-2, is DSGVTQTPKHLITATGQRVTLRCSPRSGDLSVYWYQQSLDQGLQFLIQYYNGEERAKGNILERFSAQQFPDLHSELNLSSLELGDSALYFCASRGAGLTGELFFGEGSRLTVL.

This clone qualifies as medium-sized. The chain combines TRBV7-2 with TRBJ2-7, with a weak D call TRBD1 (5 bases). CDR1 and CDR2 from the germline V gene are SGHTA and FQGNSA. Between the trimmed V and J ends, which lost 4 bases and 4 bases, there was a span of 14 bases. CDR3 length: 14 residues. CDR3 in amino acids: CASSSEFRAYEQYF. The CDR3 nucleotides read TGTGCCAGCAGCTCGGAATTCAGGGCTTACGAGCAGTACTTC.

The CDR3 region has the DNA TGTGCCAGCAGCTTGGGGGTCGGGCAGTACTTC. Translated: CASSLGVGQYF. V is TRBV7-2 and J is TRBJ2-7, with D perhaps TRBD1 or TRBD2 (5 bases each). V was trimmed by 3 bases and J by 9 bases, leaving 9 bases between them. Germline V gene sequence: CDR1 SGHTA, CDR2 FQGNSA. The length of the CDR3 is 11 residues. The full variable domain, its missing parts supplied by reference TRBV7-2 and TRBJ2-7, is GAGVSQSPSNKVTEKGKDVELRCDPISGHTALYWYRQSLGQGLEFLIYFQGNSAPDKSGLPSDRFSAERTGGSVSTLTIQRTQQEDSAVYLCASSLGVGQYFGPGTRLTVT.

The chain uses TRBV7-9 and TRBJ1-5, with D possibly being TRBD1 (5 bases). V lost 5 bases to trimming and J lost 8 bases, with 16 bases between them. The CDR3 extends over 14 amino acids. Looked up from germline, CDR1 is SEHNR and CDR2 is FQNEAQ (reference sequence). The CDR3 nucleotides read TGTGCCAGCAGCGGGTACGGGGGTATGGAGCCCCAGCATTTT. Its protein is CASSGYGGMEPQHF.

This rearrangement joins TRBV7-2 to TRBJ2-5, with D uncertain. This CDR3 has 15 amino acids. Germline CDR1 is SGHTA and CDR2 is FQGNSA. V dropped 3 bases and J dropped 3 bases, with 14 bases sitting between them. The DNA for the CDR3 is TGTGCCAGCAGCTTTATGGTAGCCGACGAAGAGACCCAGTACTTC. Residues: CASSFMVADEETQYF.

The chain links TRBV30 to TRBJ2-7, with a possible D match to TRBD1 (5 bases). The CDR3 consists of 12 residues. The V and J ends lost 3 bases and 3 bases respectively, with 9 bases between them. The germline V gene encodes CDR1 GTSNPN and CDR2 SVGIG (reference sequence). The CDR3 coding sequence is TGTGCCTGGAGCCGACAGATCTACGAGCAGTACTTC. Amino acids: CAWSRQIYEQYF.

The gene calls are TRBV7-2 and TRBJ2-5, with 8 bases identical to TRBD1. The CDR3 covers 13 residues. Trimming removed 4 bases from V and 4 bases from J; junction bases left unmatched: 2. In germline, CDR1 is SGHTA, CDR2 FQGNSA. The DNA of the CDR3 is TGTGCCAGCAGCTCCGACAGGGGAGAGACCCAGTACTTC. Its protein product is CASSSDRGETQYF.

The rearrangement uses TRBV13 and TRBJ2-2, with D possibly being TRBD1 (5 bases). There are 13 residues in the CDR3. Germline values: CDR1 PRHDT, CDR2 FYEKMQ (reference sequence). V was pared by 5 bases and J by 7 bases, with 11 bases between. The CDR3 protein is CASSPQGGGELFF. DNA for the CDR3: TGTGCCAGCAGCCCTCAGGGTGGCGGGGAGCTGTTTTTT.

The chain carries TRBV20-1 and TRBJ2-2, with D unresolved. CDR1 and CDR2 from the germline V gene are DFQATT and SNEGSKA (reference sequence). The CDR3 is 11 residues long. The V end was cut by 0 bases, the J end by 10 bases, with 6 bases between. CDR3 sequence reads: CSARDDEELFF. For the CDR3, the DNA is TGCAGTGCTAGAGATGACGAGGAGCTGTTTTTT.

The rearrangement uses TRBV29-1 and TRBJ2-5; 10 bases match TRBD2. The CDR3 length is 16 residues. Germline V gene data show CDR1 as SQVTM and CDR2 as ANQGSEA. V lost 6 bases and J lost 7; bases outside the gene matches: 17. This CDR3 is CSVQDGTSEWGRTQYF. CDR3 in DNA: TGCAGCGTCCAGGACGGGACTAGCGAGTGGGGCAGGACCCAGTACTTC.

The genes are TRBV6-5 and TRBJ2-7; the D gene is possibly TRBD2 (7 bases). Germline CDR1 MNHEY, CDR2 SVGAGI. The CDR3 runs to 14 residues. V lost 5 bases and J 7 bases, leaving 18 bases between the germline ends. CDR3 nucleotides: TGTGCCAGCAGTGAATCGGGGGGCTCGAGGGAGCAGTACTTC. It is translated as CASSESGGSREQYF.

The chain recombines TRBV29-1 with TRBJ2-1, with 8 nucleotides matching TRBD2. The germline CDR1 and CDR2 sequences are SQVTM and ANQGSEA. V shed 6 bases and J 4 bases; nucleotides not matched to a gene: 8. The CDR3 runs to 14 residues. The CDR3 nucleotides are TGCAGCGTGACACTAGCGGACTATTACAATGAGCAGTTCTTC. This translates into CSVTLADYYNEQFF.

The chain couples TRBV7-2 to TRBJ1-5; D call uncertain. The V and J ends lost 0 bases and 3 bases respectively, with 3 bases between them. The CDR3 contains 13 residues. Germline assignment: CDR1 SGHTA and CDR2 FQGNSA. This chain's CDR3 is CASSLADNQPQHF. The CDR3 bases are TGTGCCAGCAGCTTAGCGGACAATCAGCCCCAGCATTTT.

The genes are TRBV9 and TRBJ2-1; no firm D call. Germline CDR1 reads SGDLS; CDR2 reads YYNGEE. There are 12 residues in the CDR3. V was cut by 1 base and J by 9 bases, with 8 bases left in between. This CDR3 reads CASSVRWGEQFF. In nucleotides, the CDR3 is TGTGCCAGCAGCGTAAGATGGGGTGAGCAGTTCTTC. Using reference TRBV9 and TRBJ2-1 for the parts outside the CDR3, the full variable domain is DSGVTQTPKHLITATGQRVTLRCSPRSGDLSVYWYQQSLDQGLQFLIQYYNGEERAKGNILERFSAQQFPDLHSELNLSSLELGDSALYFCASSVRWGEQFFGPGTRLTVL.

The chain combines TRBV7-3 with TRBJ2-5; 12 bases align to TRBD2. Germline CDR1 and CDR2: SGHTA and FQGTGA. J lost 5 bases, V lost 5 bases, and 3 bases had no gene match. The length of the CDR3 is 14 residues. The DNA of the CDR3 is TGTGCCAGCAGCCACGGGACTAGCGGGGAGACCCAGTACTTC. Translation: CASSHGTSGETQYF.